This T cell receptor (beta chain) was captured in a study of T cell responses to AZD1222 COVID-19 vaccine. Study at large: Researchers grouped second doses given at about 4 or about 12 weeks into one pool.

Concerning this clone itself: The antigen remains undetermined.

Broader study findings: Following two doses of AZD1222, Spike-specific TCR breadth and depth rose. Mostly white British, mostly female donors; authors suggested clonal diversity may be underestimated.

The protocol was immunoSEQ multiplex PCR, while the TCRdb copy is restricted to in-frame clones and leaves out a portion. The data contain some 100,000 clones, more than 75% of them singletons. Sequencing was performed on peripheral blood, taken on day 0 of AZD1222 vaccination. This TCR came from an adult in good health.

The CDR3 loop is CASSSPGQGGGYTF. The CDR3 coding sequence is TGTGCCAGCAGCTCACCGGGACAGGGGGGCGGCTACACCTTC. The chain has TRBV7-2 and TRBJ1-2, with 11 bases lining up with TRBD1. Trimming cost V 4 bases and J 8 bases; bases outside gene matches: 6. Germline V gene lookup returns CDR1 SGHTA and CDR2 FQGNSA. This CDR3 comprises 14 residues.